This TCR beta chain was profiled in a study of beta chain features in type 1 diabetes. Broader study findings: Resolution of whether HLA type affects TCRB rearrangement was not achieved here. Patients showed naive, central memory and Treg TCRB repertoires that appeared more similar than those of healthy donors. For type 1 diabetes patients, VDJ junctions showed fewer insertions and more deletions.

Expressed TCRB transcripts were sequenced because the isolated RNA had all been reverse transcribed beforehand. Libraries were prepared by immunoSEQ multiplex PCR; TCRdb keeps only in-frame clonotypes and omits some of them. The sample has 110,000 to 150,000 clones, 9.2% seen once; the top ten hold 0.6% to 0.85%. As to this clone: Its antigen is undetermined.

Trimming left V 7 bases short and J 6 bases short, with 19 bases between. Germline lookup yields CDR1 SGHNT and CDR2 YENEEA. The CDR3 covers 14 residues. The TCR was taken from a man aged 18 to 29 in good health. Specimen: central memory CD4+ T cells from blood. The V gene is TRBV11-3, the J gene TRBJ2-7; no clear D gene. DNA for the CDR3: TGTGCCAGCACCATTGTGGCAGGCCCCGGCGAGCAGTACTTC. Amino acid sequence: CASTIVAGPGEQYF.